This T cell receptor beta chain appears in the sequencing data of a study of T-cell reconstitution after alpha-beta-depleted transplantation in children. This clonotype was seen many times. Unique molecular identifiers featured in how the TCRbeta library was prepared. MiXCR, run by TCRdb on the PCR reads, gives a single entry per CDR3 protein. Here the sample spans under 850,000 distinct CDR3 sequences, over 10% being singletons. V lost 4 bases, J lost 3 bases, and 11 bases lay in between. CDR3 length equals 13 residues. Per germline, CDR1 SGDLS and CDR2 YYNGEE. Specimen: PBMCs, collected before TCRalphabeta/CD19-depleted stem cell transplant. The rearrangement uses TRBV9 and TRBJ2-7; D possibly corresponds to TRBD1 (6 bases). This clonotype originated in a girl aged 2 to 10 with congenital amegakaryocytic thrombocytopenia, due to receive a stem cell transplant. The CDR3 coding sequence is TGTGCCAGCAGCTCCGGGACAATCTACGAGCAGTACTTC. Encoded protein: CASSSGTIYEQYF.